These 17 T cell receptor beta chains were all obtained from the same sample, sequenced in a study of tissue T cells after allogeneic stem cell transplantation. Sequenced by immunoSEQ multiplex PCR; TCRdb stores in-frame clones only, minus some. This sample has just over 25,000 clones, with less than 95% found just once. Specimen: blood, collected before transplantation. The receptor source for this set is a male donor older than 55 who later had graft-versus-host disease after an allogeneic stem cell transplant.

The chain joins TRBV24-1 to TRBJ2-1; TRBD1 aligns across 8 bases. Germline trimming cut 3 bases from V and 6 bases from J; bases unmatched to any gene: 9. The germline CDR1 and CDR2 sequences are KGHDR and SFDVKD. CDR3 length: 16 amino acids. The CDR3 coding sequence is TGTGCCACCAGTGATATCTCTCCGGGACAGGTCAATGAGCAGTTCTTC. Encoded protein: CATSDISPGQVNEQFF.

This sequence joins TRBV11-2 and TRBJ2-7, with 8 nucleotides matching TRBD2. The germline gives CDR1 SGHAT, CDR2 FQNNGV. This CDR3 spans 16 amino acids. The V and J ends lost 2 bases and 3 bases, in that order; junction bases with no gene match: 9. The CDR3 sequence: CASSLLTGTRNYEQYF. In nucleotides, the CDR3 is TGTGCCAGCAGCTTACTTACCGGGACTAGGAACTACGAGCAGTACTTC.

The V and J genes are TRBV18 and TRBJ2-4; the match to TRBD1 covers 7 bases. The CDR3 has 14 residues. Trimming took 3 bases from V and 6 from J; bases not matched to a gene: 5. Germline CDR1 KGHSH, CDR2 LQKENI. CDR3: CASSPRTGLNIQYF. The CDR3 nucleotides read TGTGCCAGCTCACCGAGGACAGGCCTAAACATTCAGTACTTC.

This clone was recorded only once. The chain has TRBV28 and TRBJ1-4; TRBD1 is a possible D gene (6 bases). CDR1 and CDR2 (germline): MDHEN, SYDVKM. The V gene lost 6 bases and the J gene lost 3 bases, with 20 bases spanning the gap. The CDR3 length is 17 residues. CDR3 amino acids: CASSLIGGRGANEKLFF. The CDR3, as DNA: TGTGCCAGCAGCCTAATCGGGGGGCGTGGGGCTAATGAAAAACTGTTTTTT.

CDR3 amino acids: CASSEARTSGQETQYF. Here the CDR3 DNA reads TGTGCCAGCAGTGAAGCAAGGACTAGCGGGCAAGAGACCCAGTACTTC. This chain uses TRBV6-1 with TRBJ2-5; 11 bases map to TRBD2. V was clipped by 0 bases and J by 2 bases; unmatched bases: 2. The CDR3 length is 16 residues. The germline CDR1 and CDR2 sequences are MNHNS and SASEGT.

This clone showed up just once. This rearrangement joins TRBV27 to TRBJ2-3; 9 positions match TRBD1. J gave up 0 bases and V 4 bases, and 5 bases lay outside the gene matches. Looked up from germline, CDR1 is MNHEY and CDR2 is SMNVEV (reference sequence). The CDR3 spans 16 residues. CDR3 sequence reads: CASSSLGTGSTDTQYF. The CDR3, as DNA: TGTGCCAGCAGTTCTCTCGGGACAGGGAGCACAGATACGCAGTATTTT.

V and J are TRBV19 and TRBJ1-2; D might be TRBD1 (5 bases). In germline, CDR1 is LNHDA, CDR2 SQIVND (reference sequence). CDR3 length: 13 residues. Trimming removed 3 bases from V and 5 bases from J, with 10 bases in between. CDR3 sequence (DNA): TGTGCCAGTAGTATTGAAAGGGGTTATGGCTACACCTTC. Amino acids: CASSIERGYGYTF.

In its sample, this clone was seen a few times. V is TRBV20-1 and J is TRBJ1-5; 7 nucleotides match TRBD1. Germline V gene data show CDR1 as DFQATT and CDR2 as SNEGSKA (reference sequence). V shed 3 bases, J shed 5 bases, and the junction held 7 bases outside the gene matches. The CDR3 spans 14 residues. In DNA, the CDR3 is TGCAGTGCTAGTGGAGGGACAGTAGATCAGCCCCAGCATTTT. It codes for CSASGGTVDQPQHF.

V is TRBV6-1 and J is TRBJ1-5, with 9 bases matching TRBD1. The CDR3 totals 17 residues. CDR1 and CDR2 (germline): MNHNS, SASEGT. After removal of 4 bases from V and 1 base from J, the junction contained 8 bases not matched to a gene. CDR3 nucleotide sequence: TGTGCCAGCAGTGCTATCGGGGGGACAGGGAGCAATCAGCCCCAGCATTTT. As protein: CASSAIGGTGSNQPQHF.

The J gene is TRBJ2-5, the V gene TRBV5-4; D is unresolved. Looked up from germline, CDR1 is SGHNT and CDR2 is YYREEE (reference sequence). The CDR3 has 12 residues. With 0 bases removed from V and 5 bases from J, the gap between germline ends came to 5 bases. The CDR3 loop reads CASSLGEETQYF. Here the CDR3 DNA reads TGTGCCAGCAGCTTGGGCGAGGAGACCCAGTACTTC.

V gene TRBV6-2 or TRBV6-3 combines with J gene TRBJ1-1; no definite D call. The CDR3 is 12 residues long. With 2 bases removed from V and 11 bases from J, the gap between germline ends came to 12 bases. Germline V gene lookup returns CDR1 MNHEY and CDR2 SVGEGT. The CDR3 reads CASSYAFLGAFF. The CDR3, as DNA: TGTGCCAGCAGTTACGCGTTCCTGGGGGCTTTCTTT.

In this sample, this clone turned up once. The chain employs TRBV7-2 and TRBJ2-5; possibly TRBD1 for D (5 bases). The CDR3 consists of 13 residues. Germline CDR1 reads SGHTA; CDR2 reads FQGNSA. Trimming pared 5 bases from V and 1 base from J, leaving 8 bases between. CDR3 DNA: TGTGCCAGCAGCCGACAGTTCCAAGAGACCCAGTACTTC. This sequence encodes CASSRQFQETQYF.

The chain carries TRBV2 and TRBJ1-5; 9 positions agree with TRBD1. Germline trimming cut 6 bases from V and 7 bases from J; bases unmatched to any gene: 7. The germline V gene encodes CDR1 SNHLY and CDR2 FYNNEI. This CDR3 comprises 14 residues. The CDR3 nucleotides are TGTGCCAGCAGGGAACAGGGGGCGCGGCAGCCCCAGCATTTT. This gives the protein CASREQGARQPQHF. Using reference TRBV2 and TRBJ1-5 for the parts outside the CDR3, the full variable domain is EPEVTQTPSHQVTQMGQEVILRCVPISNHLYFYWYRQILGQKVEFLVSFYNNEISEKSEIFDDQFSVERPDGSNFTLKIRSTKLEDSAMYFCASREQGARQPQHFGDGTRLSIL.

The DNA for the CDR3 is TGTGCCAGCAGCTTAGATTTGGGCCCTAATTCACCCCTCCACTTT. It encodes CASSLDLGPNSPLHF. The chain carries TRBV11-2 and TRBJ1-6; D remains unclear. Germline-derived CDR1 and CDR2 are SGHAT and FQNNGV. Trimming stripped 0 bases from V and 6 bases from J, with 9 bases between. The CDR3 sequence is 15 residues long.

This clone was detected once. DNA of the CDR3: TGCGCCAGCAGCGACCCCGGTACTAGCGGGAGAGGCCGAAAGACCCAGTACTTC. Translation: CASSDPGTSGRGRKTQYF. The V call is TRBV5-1, the J call TRBJ2-5, with 11 bases that match TRBD2. This CDR3 has 18 residues. Germline CDR1 reads SGHRS; CDR2 reads YFSETQ. Trimming took 4 bases from V and 6 from J; bases not matched to a gene: 17.

The V and J genes are TRBV15 and TRBJ2-5, with a tentative D call TRBD1 (5 bases). The V and J ends lost 6 bases and 2 bases respectively, with 13 bases between them. The CDR3 is made up of 14 amino acids. Germline CDR1 and CDR2: LNHNV and YYDKDF (reference sequence). The CDR3 DNA follows: TGTGCCACCAGTATGGGGCCCGGACAAGAGACCCAGTACTTC. Amino acid sequence: CATSMGPGQETQYF.

This clone was seen a single time. V usage is TRBV30 and J usage is TRBJ2-7; a possible D gene is TRBD1 (5 bases). The length of the CDR3 is 13 residues. Trimming took off 1 base at V and 6 bases at J, with 13 bases between the two ends. The germline V gene has CDR1 GTSNPN and CDR2 SVGIG (reference sequence). This CDR3 is CAWSGGRVGEQYF. The DNA for the CDR3 is TGTGCCTGGAGTGGGGGCAGGGTAGGCGAGCAGTACTTC. Combining the CDR3 with reference TRBV30 and TRBJ2-7 gives the whole variable domain SQTIHQWPATLVQPVGSPLSLECTVEGTSNPNLYWYRQAAGRGLQLLFYSVGIGQISSEVPQNLSASRPQDRQFILSSKKLLLSDSGFYLCAWSGGRVGEQYFGPGTRLTVT.